The 21 T cell receptor beta chains reported below all come from one sample, sequenced in a study of vaccination and CD4 T cells after COVID-19. Documented treatment: approximately 9-day PBMC culture with coronavirus spike peptide pools or control peptides (ViraFEST assay). These receptors have no identified antigens. Scientists ran DNA taken from cultured CD4+ T cells through the Oncomine TCR Beta short-read assay for sequencing. TCRdb redid the calling of the PCR reads with MiXCR, one entry per CDR3 protein. The profile shows some 9,800 distinct CDR3 sequences, approximately 59% of them singletons. The specimen was CD4+ T cells from blood, cultured in vitro. These TCRs come from a human donor who had recovered from COVID-19.

The chain recombines TRBV5-1 with TRBJ1-1, with a possible D match to TRBD1 (6 bases). The V end was cut by 4 bases, the J end by 3 bases, with 16 bases between. Germline-derived CDR1 and CDR2 are SGHRS and YFSETQ. The CDR3 is made up of 15 amino acids. For the CDR3, the DNA is TGCGCCAGCAGCAAGCCAGACAGGAGGGACACTGAAGCTTTCTTT. Protein sequence: CASSKPDRRDTEAFF.

The gene calls are TRBV21-1 and TRBJ1-1; the table's TRBD1 call for D was not verified on the DNA. TRBV21-1 is described as a pseudogene. There are 14 residues in the CDR3. The CDR3 here is CASSNGDRGPEAFF. CDR3 DNA sequence: TGTGCCAGCAGCAATGGGGACAGGGGCCCTGAAGCTTTCTTT.

This chain connects TRBV27 to TRBJ2-7, with 7 bases that match TRBD1. V was clipped by 6 bases and J by 0 bases; unmatched bases: 8. Germline V gives CDR1 MNHEY, CDR2 SMNVEV (reference sequence). This CDR3 comprises 15 residues. CDR3 in amino acids: CASSPANRGSYEQYF. DNA for the CDR3: TGTGCCAGCAGCCCAGCAAACAGGGGCTCCTACGAGCAGTACTTC.

This clonotype was detected once. J is TRBJ2-1 and V is TRBV2, with no clear D. The V gene lost 4 bases and the J gene lost 0 bases, with 13 bases spanning the gap. CDR3 length: 16 amino acids. The germline CDR1 and CDR2 sequences are SNHLY and FYNNEI. CDR3 loop: CASSGATGSSYNEQFF. In nucleotides, the CDR3 is TGTGCCAGCAGTGGAGCGACCGGTAGCTCCTACAATGAGCAGTTCTTC. Full variable domain (remainder filled in from reference TRBV2 and TRBJ2-1): EPEVTQTPSHQVTQMGQEVILRCVPISNHLYFYWYRQILGQKVEFLVSFYNNEISEKSEIFDDQFSVERPDGSNFTLKIRSTKLEDSAMYFCASSGATGSSYNEQFFGPGTRLTVL.

The count of this clonotype is one. The gene calls are TRBV6-1 and TRBJ1-2, with 9 nucleotides matching TRBD1. Germline loops: CDR1 MNHNS, CDR2 SASEGT. The CDR3 is 17 amino acids. V lost 6 bases to trimming and J lost 4 bases; unmatched junction nucleotides: 15. CDR3 DNA sequence: TGTGCCAGCAGCCGGGACAGGGTTGAGTTTAGGGGCTATGGCTACACCTTC. Its protein product is CASSRDRVEFRGYGYTF.

In its sample, this clonotype was seen a few times. The chain links TRBV20-1 to TRBJ1-1; unclear D gene. Per the germline V gene, CDR1 is DFQATT and CDR2 is SNEGSKA (reference sequence). This CDR3 is 13 amino acids long. Between the trimmed V and J ends, which lost 6 bases and 6 bases, there was a span of 17 bases. This CDR3 is CSAAGSYVAEAFF. Written as DNA, the CDR3 is TGCAGTGCGGCCGGGTCCTATGTCGCTGAAGCTTTCTTT.

Here the CDR3 DNA reads TGTGCCAGCAGCCTCCTCGGGGGTCCTGCTAGCACAGATACGCAGTATTTT. As protein: CASSLLGGPASTDTQYF. The V gene is TRBV7-2, the J gene TRBJ2-3; TRBD2 might be the D (6 bases). Germline CDR1 and CDR2: SGHTA and FQGNSA. The CDR3 has 17 residues. V was trimmed by 5 bases and J by 0 bases, leaving 18 bases between them.

This rearrangement joins TRBV5-6 to TRBJ1-1; 8 bases map to TRBD1. Per the germline V gene, CDR1 is SGHDT and CDR2 is YYEEEE. CDR3 length: 12 amino acids. V was clipped by 3 bases and J by 7 bases; unmatched bases: 2. CDR3 in amino acids: CASSSGTGEAFF. The DNA of the CDR3 is TGTGCCAGCAGCTCGGGGACAGGTGAAGCTTTCTTT. Full variable domain (remainder filled in from reference TRBV5-6 and TRBJ1-1): DAGVTQSPTHLIKTRGQQVTLRCSPKSGHDTVSWYQQALGQGPQFIFQYYEEEERQRGNFPDRFSGHQFPNYSSELNVNALLLGDSALYLCASSSGTGEAFFGQGTRLTVV.

The CDR3 sequence is CASRLAGEHPPETQYF. The CDR3 coding sequence is TGTGCCAGCCGTCTAGCGGGTGAACACCCCCCAGAGACCCAGTACTTC. This chain connects TRBV6-1 to TRBJ2-5; 8 bases line up with TRBD2. The CDR3 runs to 16 residues. Per germline, CDR1 MNHNS and CDR2 SASEGT. The J segment lost 4 bases and the V segment lost 8 bases, leaving 15 bases of the junction unmatched.

The chain recombines TRBV7-9 with TRBJ1-2; maybe TRBD1 (5 bases). CDR3 length: 14 residues. The V gene's germline CDR1 is SEHNR and CDR2 FQNEAQ (reference sequence). The V and J ends lost 1 base and 3 bases respectively, with 9 bases between them. This CDR3 reads CASSLGRGDYGYTF. The CDR3 DNA reads as TGTGCCAGCAGCTTAGGACGGGGGGACTATGGCTACACCTTC.

This clonotype was observed a single time. The rearrangement joins TRBV7-2 to TRBJ2-7; 16 positions match TRBD2. Germline CDR1 and CDR2: SGHTA and FQGNSA. The CDR3 has 19 amino acids. The V segment lost 2 bases and the J segment 3 bases; nucleotides outside the gene matches: 10. The CDR3: CASSLPPGLAGGRLYEQYF. The CDR3 DNA reads as TGTGCCAGCAGCTTACCCCCGGGACTAGCGGGGGGGCGGCTCTACGAGCAGTACTTC.

CDR3 loop: CASSLGDSPPSEQYF. The CDR3 bases are TGCGCCAGCAGCTTGGGGGACAGTCCGCCTAGCGAGCAGTACTTC. This rearrangement joins TRBV5-1 to TRBJ2-7; 7 nucleotides match TRBD1. The CDR3 is 15 amino acids. Germline lookup yields CDR1 SGHRS and CDR2 YFSETQ. V gave up 0 bases and J gave up 6 bases; unmatched junction bases: 9. The whole variable domain, remainder taken from reference TRBV5-1 and TRBJ2-7, is KAGVTQTPRYLIKTRGQQVTLSCSPISGHRSVSWYQQTPGQGLQFLFEYFSETQRNKGNFPGRFSGRQFSNSRSEMNVSTLELGDSALYLCASSLGDSPPSEQYFGPGTRLTVT.

The V and J genes are TRBV20-1 and TRBJ1-3; 8 positions match TRBD1. CDR1 DFQATT and CDR2 SNEGSKA come from the germline V gene (reference sequence). The CDR3 extends over 16 amino acids. The V segment lost 6 bases and the J segment 5 bases; nucleotides outside the gene matches: 15. This CDR3 reads CSAEAYRDRIRNTIYF. The CDR3 nucleotides read TGCAGTGCCGAAGCCTACCGGGACAGGATCAGAAACACCATATATTTT.

The V gene is TRBV7-2, the J gene TRBJ1-5; the match to TRBD1 covers 9 bases. The CDR3 sequence is 16 residues long. CDR1 is SGHTA, CDR2 FQGNSA, per germline. V gave up 3 bases and J gave up 1 base; unmatched junction bases: 4. CDR3 coding DNA: TGTGCCAGCAGCTTGCACAGGGGGCTGAGCAATCAGCCCCAGCATTTT. It codes for CASSLHRGLSNQPQHF.

This clonotype is termed medium-sized. This rearrangement joins TRBV20-1 to TRBJ2-3; D unclear. With 4 bases removed from V and 1 base from J, the gap between germline ends came to 9 bases. Germline CDR1 and CDR2: DFQATT and SNEGSKA (reference sequence). The CDR3 is made up of 13 amino acids. CDR3 in DNA: TGCAGTGCTATAGTGATTGGCACAGATACGCAGTATTTT. It specifies CSAIVIGTDTQYF.

The chain is built from TRBV27 and TRBJ1-1, with a possible D match to TRBD1 (6 bases). CDR3 length: 15 residues. V was clipped by 3 bases and J by 3 bases, with 14 bases between them. From germline, CDR1 is MNHEY and CDR2 SMNVEV (reference sequence). CDR3 nucleotides: TGTGCCAGCAGTTTTTGGGGGCAAACTGACACTGAAGCTTTCTTT. Translating gives CASSFWGQTDTEAFF.

The J gene is TRBJ2-7, the V gene TRBV2, with D uncertain. This CDR3 is built from 13 residues. Trimming pared 5 bases from V and 4 bases from J, leaving 12 bases between. Germline CDR1 SNHLY, CDR2 FYNNEI. The CDR3 bases are TGTGCCAGCAGTTCCACATTCCGATACGAGCAGTACTTC. Translation: CASSSTFRYEQYF.

This chain connects TRBV14 to TRBJ1-1; 11 nucleotides align to TRBD1. Germline CDR1 SGHDN, CDR2 FVKESK. The V segment lost 6 bases and the J segment 7 bases; nucleotides outside the gene matches: 7. The CDR3 is 14 residues long. CDR3 DNA sequence: TGTGCCAGCAGTCGGACAGGGGGCGAGGGTGAAGCTTTCTTT. Its protein is CASSRTGGEGEAFF.

J is TRBJ1-2 and V is TRBV7-8; possible D gene TRBD1, 5 bases. V was pared by 1 base and J by 7 bases, with 10 bases between. The CDR3 consists of 13 residues. Germline-derived CDR1 and CDR2 are SGHVS and FQNEAQ. This CDR3 reads CASSLVQGSGYTF. CDR3 nucleotide sequence: TGTGCCAGCAGCTTAGTCCAGGGAAGTGGCTACACCTTC.

The chain is built from TRBV20-1 and TRBJ1-1; TRBD1 is a possible D gene (6 bases). CDR1 is DFQATT, CDR2 SNEGSKA, per germline (reference sequence). The length of the CDR3 is 12 residues. Trimming shortened V by 8 bases and J by 7 bases, and 17 bases separated the two germline ends. The CDR3 nucleotides are TGCAGTTCAGAAACACAGGGCGTTGAAGCTTTCTTT. Translated, it gives CSSETQGVEAFF.

V is TRBV7-2 and J is TRBJ2-3; D remains ambiguous. V shed 6 bases and J shed 2 bases, with 12 bases lying between them. The CDR3 sequence is 14 residues long. The germline V gene encodes CDR1 SGHTA and CDR2 FQGNSA. The CDR3 DNA follows: TGTGCCAGCAGTGACGGACCGGACACAGATACGCAGTATTTT. This translates into CASSDGPDTDTQYF.